The 24 T cell receptor beta chains below were found in one sample sequenced in a study of cytomegalovirus exposure and HLA in healthy donors (dated by TCRdb to the late 2010s). The method was the immunoSEQ multiplex PCR assay. For the multiplex PCR, a mixture combining 60 forward primers for TCR Vbeta segments and 13 reverse primers for TCR Jbeta segments was used. As stored in TCRdb, this immuneACCESS dataset retains in-frame rearrangements with V and J assigned. A fraction of the clones does not appear; measured against another copy, unresolved V genes explain less than half of the discrepancy, and the remainder lacks a known reason. This sample lists under 100,000 clones; 62% were detected once. Of the sample, 5% to 6.5% is held by the ten largest clones. Sequenced: PBMCs. All receptors come from a woman aged 25 to 39 in good health and CMV-seropositive.

The J gene is TRBJ1-1, the V gene TRBV18, with a weak D call TRBD1 (6 bases). Germline assignment: CDR1 KGHSH and CDR2 LQKENI. Trimming took off 3 bases at V and 6 bases at J, with 14 bases between the two ends. The CDR3 is made up of 14 amino acids. CDR3: CASSPNGGSAEAFF. In nucleotides, the CDR3 is TGTGCCAGCTCACCGAATGGGGGCTCGGCTGAAGCTTTCTTT.

In this sample, this clone turned up once. V and J are TRBV4-1 and TRBJ2-2; D possibly corresponds to TRBD1 (5 bases). The CDR3 extends over 16 amino acids. Trimming cost V 4 bases and J 5 bases, with 17 bases left between them. CDR1 and CDR2 (germline): MGHRA, YSYEKL. This CDR3 is CASSLPGRVETGELFF. CDR3 sequence (DNA): TGCGCCAGCAGCCTCCCGGGCAGGGTGGAAACCGGGGAGCTGTTTTTT.

This clone showed up just a few times. The chain uses TRBV6-5 and TRBJ1-1; no reliable D call. This CDR3 has 15 amino acids. Between the trimmed V and J ends, which lost 0 bases and 1 base, there was a span of 9 bases. Germline CDR1 reads MNHEY; CDR2 reads SVGAGI. This CDR3 is CASSYSVNTNTEAFF. CDR3 in DNA: TGTGCCAGCAGTTACTCAGTTAACACGAACACTGAAGCTTTCTTT.

The gene calls are TRBV7-9 and TRBJ2-3, with 11 bases fitting TRBD2. J gave up 0 bases and V 4 bases, and 3 bases lay outside the gene matches. Germline V gene sequence: CDR1 SEHNR, CDR2 FQNEAQ (reference sequence). The CDR3 runs to 16 residues. Here the CDR3 reads CASSYSGGASTDTQYF. CDR3 bases: TGTGCCAGCAGCTATAGCGGGGGGGCCAGCACAGATACGCAGTATTTT.

The CDR3 DNA reads TGTGCCAGCAGCTCACTAGCGGGGTCGTTGGCAGATACGCAGTATTTT. This encodes CASSSLAGSLADTQYF. This chain joins TRBV7-2 and TRBJ2-3, with 10 bases identical to TRBD2. V lost 4 bases, J lost 4 bases, and 8 bases stayed unmatched. CDR1 and CDR2 (germline): SGHTA, FQGNSA. CDR3 length equals 16 residues.

V usage is TRBV6-1 and J usage is TRBJ2-1; D is possibly TRBD2 (6 bases). Germline V lookup: CDR1 MNHNS, CDR2 SASEGT. The CDR3 is 15 amino acids. V was clipped by 4 bases and J by 2 bases, with 12 bases between them. The CDR3 reads CASSVGGATYNEQFF. The CDR3 nucleotides read TGTGCCAGCAGTGTTGGCGGGGCTACCTACAATGAGCAGTTCTTC.

The chain carries TRBV2 and TRBJ1-1; a possible D gene is TRBD1 (5 bases). V lost 6 bases, J lost 3 bases, and 11 bases lay in between. Germline V gives CDR1 SNHLY, CDR2 FYNNEI. The CDR3 runs to 13 residues. CDR3 bases: TGTGCCAGCAGGTCCGACAGCTACACTGAAGCTTTCTTT. This encodes CASRSDSYTEAFF.

The chain employs TRBV5-4 and TRBJ2-2; the D is unclear. Germline loops: CDR1 SGHNT, CDR2 YYREEE (reference sequence). The V and J ends lost 0 bases and 7 bases respectively, with 7 bases between them. CDR3 length equals 13 residues. CDR3 sequence: CASSLAGGGELFF. The CDR3 nucleotides are TGTGCCAGCAGCTTGGCCGGCGGCGGGGAGCTGTTTTTT.

CDR3 loop: CASRHGTRRQLQETQYF. The CDR3 DNA is TGTGCCAGCAGACACGGCACCCGAAGACAACTCCAAGAGACCCAGTACTTC. This chain links TRBV7-2 with TRBJ2-5; D gene uncertain. The germline V and J ends were trimmed by 6 bases and 1 base, with 21 bases remaining between them. Germline-derived CDR1 and CDR2 are SGHTA and FQGNSA. This CDR3 contains 17 residues.

The genes are TRBV18 and TRBJ2-7; the D gene is possibly TRBD1 (6 bases). This CDR3 is 15 amino acids long. Trimming stripped 3 bases from V and 3 bases from J, with 15 bases between. Germline-derived CDR1 and CDR2 are KGHSH and LQKENI. The CDR3 sequence: CASSPTRGQNYEQYF. The CDR3 DNA follows: TGTGCCAGCTCACCTACTCGGGGACAAAACTACGAGCAGTACTTC.

There are a few counts of this clone. The chain has TRBV7-9 and TRBJ2-1; the D is unclear. Germline-derived CDR1 and CDR2 are SEHNR and FQNEAQ (reference sequence). The CDR3 consists of 16 residues. The V end was cut by 0 bases, the J end by 3 bases, with 12 bases between. CDR3 sequence reads: CASSLAANPIYNEQFF. The CDR3, as DNA: TGTGCCAGCAGCTTAGCCGCTAACCCCATCTACAATGAGCAGTTCTTC.

A single count supports this clone. J is TRBJ1-1 and V is TRBV4-2, with D perhaps matching TRBD1 (5 bases). CDR1 and CDR2 from the germline V gene are LGHNA and YNFKEQ. V dropped 3 bases and J dropped 1 base, with 12 bases sitting between them. This CDR3 contains 15 residues. The CDR3 is CASSHLDKRNTEAFF. The CDR3 DNA reads as TGTGCCAGCAGCCATCTGGACAAAAGGAACACTGAAGCTTTCTTT.

This rearrangement joins TRBV19 to TRBJ1-5; 8 bases agree with TRBD1. Germline values: CDR1 LNHDA, CDR2 SQIVND (reference sequence). V was pared by 4 bases and J by 0 bases, with 8 bases of the junction left unmatched. CDR3 size: 17 residues. The CDR3 sequence is CASSTDRELVSNQPQHF. The DNA of the CDR3 is TGTGCCAGTAGTACGGACAGGGAGTTAGTTAGCAATCAGCCCCAGCATTTT. The whole variable domain, remainder taken from reference TRBV19 and TRBJ1-5, is DGGITQSPKYLFRKEGQNVTLSCEQNLNHDAMYWYRQDPGQGLRLIYYSQIVNDFQKGDIAEGYSVSREKKESFPLTVTSAQKNPTAFYLCASSTDRELVSNQPQHFGDGTRLSIL.

In its sample, this clone was seen a few times. The CDR3 bases are TGTGCCAGCTCACCACCGGACTCCTCCTACGAGCAGTACTTC. Translation: CASSPPDSSYEQYF. The chain combines TRBV18 with TRBJ2-5, with D maybe TRBD2 (5 bases). The J call may be wrong; the DNA end is better matched by TRBJ2-7. CDR3 length: 14 amino acids. Germline loops: CDR1 KGHSH, CDR2 LQKENI.

This clone occurred once. The chain recombines TRBV7-9 with TRBJ2-1, with 7 positions matching TRBD2. The CDR3 sequence is 15 residues long. Losses at the gene ends were 1 base for V and 10 bases for J; bases not matched to a gene: 10. Germline loops: CDR1 SEHNR, CDR2 FQNEAQ (reference sequence). CDR3 nucleotide sequence: TGTGCCAGCAGCTTAGTGGGGGGGATTGCTGGGGAGCAGTTCTTC. Translated: CASSLVGGIAGEQFF.

The chain combines TRBV9 with TRBJ1-2; D might be TRBD1 (6 bases). The V end was cut by 0 bases, the J end by 0 bases, with 9 bases between. This CDR3 comprises 15 residues. Germline CDR1 SGDLS, CDR2 YYNGEE. CDR3 protein: CASSVAGDTNYGYTF. In DNA form, the CDR3 reads TGTGCCAGCAGCGTAGCTGGGGACACTAACTATGGCTACACCTTC.

V gene TRBV10-3 combines with J gene TRBJ1-2, with 10 bases identical to TRBD1. Trimming cost V 10 bases and J 5 bases; bases outside gene matches: 10. This CDR3 is 14 amino acids long. CDR1 and CDR2 (germline): ENHRY, SYGVKD. CDR3 sequence: CATDRGGSGYGYTF. In nucleotides, the CDR3 is TGTGCCACGGACAGGGGGGGATCCGGGTATGGCTACACCTTC.

The chain uses TRBV10-3 and TRBJ2-2; D may be TRBD2 (6 bases). The length of the CDR3 is 16 residues. The germline V gene has CDR1 ENHRY and CDR2 SYGVKD. Trimming stripped 0 bases from V and 5 bases from J, with 13 bases between. For the CDR3, the DNA is TGTGCCATCAGTGAGTCACCCTCGGGGGAGACCGGGGAGCTGTTTTTT. Its translation: CAISESPSGETGELFF.

The J gene is TRBJ1-3, the V gene TRBV11-3; D call uncertain. Trimming took 1 base from V and 7 from J, leaving 17 bases between them. This CDR3 region has 16 residues. In germline, CDR1 is SGHNT, CDR2 YENEEA. Here the CDR3 reads CASSLVGRGVGNTIYF. CDR3 DNA: TGTGCCAGCAGCTTAGTTGGTCGGGGTGTTGGCAACACCATATATTTT.

The gene calls are TRBV6-6 and TRBJ2-7; 7 positions match TRBD1. With 6 bases clipped from V and 0 bases from J, the junction kept 5 bases outside the gene matches. This CDR3 contains 14 residues. Germline V lookup: CDR1 MNHNY, CDR2 SVGAGI (reference sequence). CDR3 region: CASSGTVSSYEQYF. The CDR3 DNA reads as TGTGCCAGCAGCGGGACAGTCAGCTCCTACGAGCAGTACTTC.

This clone came up once. V is TRBV19 and J is TRBJ2-2; TRBD1 matches 9 bases. Germline CDR1 reads LNHDA; CDR2 reads SQIVND (reference sequence). V dropped 9 bases and J dropped 5; count of bases not matched to a gene: 10. There are 15 residues in the CDR3. The CDR3 DNA follows: TGTGCCAGCTCCCCCCGACAGGGGGGGACCGGGGAGCTGTTTTTT. Translating gives CASSPRQGGTGELFF.

V gene TRBV5-8 combines with J gene TRBJ1-6; D is unresolved. V gave up 0 bases and J gave up 7 bases, with 14 bases separating them. The germline V gene encodes CDR1 SGHTS and CDR2 YDEGEE. The CDR3 is 16 amino acids. CDR3: CASSLVGSGKNSPLHF. The CDR3 DNA sequence: TGTGCCAGCAGCTTGGTCGGGTCGGGGAAAAATTCACCCCTCCACTTT.

The rearrangement joins TRBV5-1 to TRBJ2-3; D not certain. Per germline, CDR1 SGHRS and CDR2 YFSETQ. The CDR3 contains 16 residues. The V gene lost 3 bases and the J gene lost 0 bases, with 14 bases spanning the gap. As DNA, the CDR3 is TGCGCCAGCAGCTCCACAGCAATCCTTAGCACAGATACGCAGTATTTT. This sequence encodes CASSSTAILSTDTQYF. The full variable domain, its missing parts supplied by reference TRBV5-1 and TRBJ2-3, is KAGVTQTPRYLIKTRGQQVTLSCSPISGHRSVSWYQQTPGQGLQFLFEYFSETQRNKGNFPGRFSGRQFSNSRSEMNVSTLELGDSALYLCASSSTAILSTDTQYFGPGTRLTVL.

The genes are TRBV7-2 and TRBJ1-1; a possible D gene is TRBD1 (5 bases). The CDR3 has 13 amino acids. The germline V gene has CDR1 SGHTA and CDR2 FQGNSA. V lost 1 base to trimming and J lost 5 bases, with 8 bases between them. CDR3 sequence reads: CASSLVGQTEAFF. The CDR3 bases are TGTGCCAGCAGCTTAGTGGGGCAAACTGAAGCTTTCTTT.